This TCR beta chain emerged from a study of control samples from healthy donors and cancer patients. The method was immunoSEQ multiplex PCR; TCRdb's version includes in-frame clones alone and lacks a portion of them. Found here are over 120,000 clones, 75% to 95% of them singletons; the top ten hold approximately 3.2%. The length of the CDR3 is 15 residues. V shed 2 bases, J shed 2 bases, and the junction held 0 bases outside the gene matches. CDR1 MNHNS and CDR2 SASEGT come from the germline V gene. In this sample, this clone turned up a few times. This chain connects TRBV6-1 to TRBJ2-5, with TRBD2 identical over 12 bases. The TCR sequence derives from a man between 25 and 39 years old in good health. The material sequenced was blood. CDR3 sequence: CASSELAGGQETQYF. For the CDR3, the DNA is TGTGCCAGCAGTGAACTAGCGGGGGGGCAAGAGACCCAGTACTTC.